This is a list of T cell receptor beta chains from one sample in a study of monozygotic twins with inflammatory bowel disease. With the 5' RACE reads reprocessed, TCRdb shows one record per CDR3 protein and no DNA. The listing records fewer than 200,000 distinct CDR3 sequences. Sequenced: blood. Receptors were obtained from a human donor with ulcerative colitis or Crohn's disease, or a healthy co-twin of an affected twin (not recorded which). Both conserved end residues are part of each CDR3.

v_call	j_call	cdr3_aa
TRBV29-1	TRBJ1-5	CSAGTTNSNQPQHF
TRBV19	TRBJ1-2	CASSAQGAENYGYTF
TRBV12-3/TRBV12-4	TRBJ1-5	CASSLGQGGNNQPQHF
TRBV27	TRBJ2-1	CASSETSATYNEQFF
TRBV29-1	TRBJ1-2	CSVDPRTNYGYTF
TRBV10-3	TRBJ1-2	CAITRLNPGQGNYGYTF
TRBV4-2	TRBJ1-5	CASSQDPGNQPQHF
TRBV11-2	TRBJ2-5	CASSFGTGRETQYF
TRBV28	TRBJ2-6	CASRPSAGANVLTF
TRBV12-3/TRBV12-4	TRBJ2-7	CASSTLAERYEQYF
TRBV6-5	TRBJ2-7	CASSYIPPGGGTYEQYF
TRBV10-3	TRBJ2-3	CAISPKVWQGSTDTQYF
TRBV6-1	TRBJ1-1	CASRDRDRPSEAFF
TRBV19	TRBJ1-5	CASRKQGNNQPQHF
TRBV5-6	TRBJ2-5	CASSFLGGSKASQETQYF
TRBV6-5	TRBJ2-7	CASSYSIFQRGDNEQYF
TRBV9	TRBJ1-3	CASSVAQSSGNTIYF
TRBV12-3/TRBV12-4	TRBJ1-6	CASSLDRAGNSPLHF
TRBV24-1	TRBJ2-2	CATSDPPSGGGTGELFF
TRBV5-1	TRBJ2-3	CASRYYRLTDTQYF
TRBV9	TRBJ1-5	CASSVGRGANQPQHF
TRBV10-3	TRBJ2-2	CAISESETSGRIGTGELFF
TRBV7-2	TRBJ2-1	CASSLVSDSYNEQFF
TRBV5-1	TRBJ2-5	CASSLLRGLQETQYF
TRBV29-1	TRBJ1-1	CSVEANRLPNTEAFF
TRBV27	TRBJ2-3	CASSLGTLYTQYF
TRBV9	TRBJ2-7	CASSEPETGTGKYEQYF
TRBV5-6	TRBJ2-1	CASSPGLSSSYNEQFF
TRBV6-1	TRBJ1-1	CASTGESTEAFF
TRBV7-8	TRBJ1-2	CASSLETGFNYGYTF
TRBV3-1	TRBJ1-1	CASSAGQGLGEAFF